The 7 T cell receptor beta chains below were found in one sample sequenced in a study of beta chain features in type 1 diabetes. Whole-study results and caveats: TCRB CDR3 length was moderately but significantly reduced in all four CD4+ subsets of Type 1 diabetes patients.

Expressed TCRB transcripts were sequenced because the isolated RNA had all been reverse transcribed beforehand. The data were produced by immunoSEQ multiplex PCR, yet TCRdb's version contains in-frame clones alone and is incomplete. Among 640,000 or so clones listed, roughly an eighth were seen once. Their antigens remain unidentified. Sequencing was carried out using naive CD4+ T cells from blood. The receptors were gathered from a young man with type 1 diabetes.

The chain couples TRBV7-9 to TRBJ2-7; D not certain. The germline CDR1 and CDR2 sequences are SEHNR and FQNEAQ (reference sequence). This CDR3 has 14 amino acids. The V and J ends lost 5 bases and 2 bases respectively, with 13 bases between them. The CDR3 spells CASSPTAFPYEQYF. The DNA of the CDR3 is TGTGCCAGCAGCCCCACAGCCTTCCCCTACGAGCAGTACTTC.

This clone was counted a few times. V is TRBV25-1 and J is TRBJ2-1; D is perhaps TRBD1 (5 bases). This CDR3 has 14 residues. Germline CDR1 and CDR2: MGHDK and SYGVNS. V was cut by 4 bases and J by 2 bases, with 9 bases left in between. The CDR3 bases are TGTGCCAGCAGTGGCAGGGCTGCCTACAATGAGCAGTTCTTC. Translated: CASSGRAAYNEQFF. The variable domain in full, with the rest retrieved from reference TRBV25-1 and TRBJ2-1, is EADIYQTPRYLVIGTGKKITLECSQTMGHDKMYWYQQDPGMELHLIHYSYGVNSTEKGDLSSESTVSRIRTEHFPLTLESARPSHTSQYLCASSGRAAYNEQFFGPGTRLTVL.

A few counts support this clone. The genes are TRBV2 and TRBJ2-3; 7 nucleotides agree with TRBD1. The CDR3 contains 13 residues. Per the germline V gene, CDR1 is SNHLY and CDR2 is FYNNEI. The trim removed 5 bases at V and 3 bases at J, leaving 2 bases unmatched. Here the CDR3 reads CASSSTGTDTQYF. CDR3 coding DNA: TGTGCCAGCAGTTCGACAGGGACAGATACGCAGTATTTT.

This clone has only a few counts. This chain uses TRBV2 with TRBJ2-4; D ambiguous. The V gene's germline CDR1 is SNHLY and CDR2 FYNNEI. This CDR3 spans 15 amino acids. V lost 4 bases and J 0 bases, leaving 10 bases between the germline ends. CDR3 sequence (DNA): TGTGCCAGCAGTGTGGCAGTCCTAGCCAAAAACATTCAGTACTTC. Translating it yields CASSVAVLAKNIQYF.

The chain combines TRBV5-1 with TRBJ2-7; D might be TRBD1 (6 bases). This CDR3 has 15 amino acids. Looked up from germline, CDR1 is SGHRS and CDR2 is YFSETQ. Trimming cost V 2 bases and J 5 bases, with 17 bases left between them. The CDR3 protein is CASSFVTGLVNEQYF. CDR3 DNA sequence: TGCGCCAGCAGCTTCGTAACAGGGCTTGTGAACGAGCAGTACTTC. Full variable domain (remainder filled in from reference TRBV5-1 and TRBJ2-7): KAGVTQTPRYLIKTRGQQVTLSCSPISGHRSVSWYQQTPGQGLQFLFEYFSETQRNKGNFPGRFSGRQFSNSRSEMNVSTLELGDSALYLCASSFVTGLVNEQYFGPGTRLTVT.

This clone has just a few counts. The rearrangement uses TRBV4-1 and TRBJ2-1; D is possibly TRBD2 (6 bases). The V and J ends lost 4 bases and 8 bases respectively, with 21 bases between them. Germline CDR1 reads MGHRA; CDR2 reads YSYEKL. This CDR3 has 16 residues. CDR3 sequence reads: CASSPGSRGKGDEQFF. The CDR3 coding sequence is TGCGCCAGCAGCCCCGGGAGCCGGGGGAAGGGTGATGAGCAGTTCTTC.

CDR3 loop: CASRDPHDEQFF. The CDR3, as DNA: TGCGCCAGCAGGGACCCTCACGACGAGCAGTTCTTC. V usage is TRBV10-2 and J usage is TRBJ2-1; D not resolved. Trimming took 6 bases from V and 10 from J, leaving 13 bases between them. The V gene's germline CDR1 is WSHSY and CDR2 SAAADI. The CDR3 contains 12 residues.